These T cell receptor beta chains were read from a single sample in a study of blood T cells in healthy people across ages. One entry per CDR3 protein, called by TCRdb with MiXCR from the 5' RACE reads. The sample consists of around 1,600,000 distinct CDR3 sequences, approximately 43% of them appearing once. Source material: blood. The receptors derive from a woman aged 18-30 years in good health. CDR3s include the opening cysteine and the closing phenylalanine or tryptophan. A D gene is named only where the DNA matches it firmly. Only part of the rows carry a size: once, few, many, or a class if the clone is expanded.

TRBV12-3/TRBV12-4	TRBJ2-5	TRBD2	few	CASSFPAGGGETQYF	TGTGCCAGCAGTTTCCCAGCGGGGGGCGGGGAGACCCAGTACTTC
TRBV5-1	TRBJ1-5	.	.	CASRPGTTENQPQHF	TGCGCCAGCAGACCCGGGACGACGGAGAATCAGCCCCAGCATTTT
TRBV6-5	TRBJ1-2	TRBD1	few	CASRHPRQGVYGYTF	TGTGCCAGCAGACACCCCCGACAGGGTGTCTATGGCTACACCTTC
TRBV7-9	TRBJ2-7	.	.	CASSLKSGVGEQYF	TGTGCCAGCAGCTTAAAGTCAGGGGTCGGCGAGCAGTACTTC
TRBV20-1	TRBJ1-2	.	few	CSARDVIYGYTF	TGCAGTGCTAGAGATGTCATCTATGGCTACACCTTC
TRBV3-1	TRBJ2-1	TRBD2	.	CASSQEPLAGGPFNEQFF	TGTGCCAGCAGCCAAGAGCCCCTAGCGGGAGGGCCATTCAATGAGCAGTTCTTC
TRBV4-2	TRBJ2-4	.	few	CASSQPGPSVLAKNIQYF	TGTGCCAGCAGCCAACCCGGACCGTCGGTTTTAGCCAAAAACATTCAGTACTTC
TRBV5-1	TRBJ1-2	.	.	CASSRLNPHDYGYTF	TGCGCCAGCAGCAGATTAAACCCCCATGACTATGGCTACACCTTC
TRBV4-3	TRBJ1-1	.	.	CASSQDRLDSDNTEAFF	TGCGCCAGCAGCCAAGATCGGTTAGACAGCGATAACACTGAAGCTTTCTTT
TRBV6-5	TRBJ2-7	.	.	CASSTDRSSYEQYF	TGTGCCAGCAGTACCGACAGGAGCTCCTACGAGCAGTACTTC
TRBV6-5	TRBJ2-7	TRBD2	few	CASNPKTSGTAYEQYF	TGTGCCAGCAACCCGAAGACTAGCGGGACCGCCTACGAGCAGTACTTC
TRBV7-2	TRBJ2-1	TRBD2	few	CASSSPRTSGGGSYNEQFF	TGTGCCAGCAGCTCACCTAGGACTAGCGGGGGGGGTAGCTACAATGAGCAGTTCTTC
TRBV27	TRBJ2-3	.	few	CASNDFEAGLTDTQYF	TGTGCCAGCAACGACTTCGAAGCGGGCCTCACAGATACGCAGTATTTT
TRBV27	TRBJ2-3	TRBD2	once	CASSLALAGDTDTQYF	TGTGCCAGCAGTCTCGCACTAGCGGGGGACACAGATACGCAGTATTTT
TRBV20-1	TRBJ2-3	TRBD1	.	CSARARQGSQDTDTQYF	TGCAGTGCTAGAGCTAGACAGGGGAGCCAGGACACAGATACGCAGTATTTT